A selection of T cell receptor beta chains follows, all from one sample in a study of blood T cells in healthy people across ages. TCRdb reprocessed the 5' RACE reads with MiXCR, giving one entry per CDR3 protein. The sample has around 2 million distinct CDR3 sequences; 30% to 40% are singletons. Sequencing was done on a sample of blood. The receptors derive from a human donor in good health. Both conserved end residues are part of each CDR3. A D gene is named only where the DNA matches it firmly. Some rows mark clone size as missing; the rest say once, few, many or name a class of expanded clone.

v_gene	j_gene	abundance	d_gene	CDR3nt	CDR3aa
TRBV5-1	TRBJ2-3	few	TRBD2	TGCGCCAGCAGTCCGAATGGGGGGGTTGCAGATACGCAGTATTTT	CASSPNGGVADTQYF
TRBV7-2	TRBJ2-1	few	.	TGTGCCAGCTTTAGGGGGGGGCTGTACAATGAGCAGTTCTTC	CASFRGGLYNEQFF
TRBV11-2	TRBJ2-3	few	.	TGTGCCAGCAGCGGAAGTTGGACGGGCACAGATACGCAGTATTTT	CASSGSWTGTDTQYF
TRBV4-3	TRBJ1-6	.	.	TGCGCCAGCAGCCAAGGGACGGCAGGGGAATCACCCCTCCACTTT	CASSQGTAGESPLHF
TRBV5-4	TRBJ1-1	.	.	TGTGCCAGCAGCTGGCAGGTGAACACTGAAGCTTTCTTT	CASSWQVNTEAFF
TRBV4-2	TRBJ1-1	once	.	TGTGCCAGCAGCCTTACCGCTCAGGAAGCAGGCACTGAAGCTTTCTTT	CASSLTAQEAGTEAFF
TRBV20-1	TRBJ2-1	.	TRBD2	TGCAGTGCTACAAATGGAAAAAGCGGGGGGGTTTACAATGAGCAGTTCTTC	CSATNGKSGGVYNEQFF
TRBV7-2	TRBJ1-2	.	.	TGTGTCAGCAGCTTGAGGCCCGGACTAATTGGCTACACCTTC	CVSSLRPGLIGYTF
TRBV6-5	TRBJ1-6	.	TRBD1	TGTGCCAGCAGTTTCTCCGGGACAGGGGGTTCACCCCTCCACTTT	CASSFSGTGGSPLHF
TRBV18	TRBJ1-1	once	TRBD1	TGTGCCAGCTCAGACAGGGATCTTATGAACACTGAAGCTTTCTTT	CASSDRDLMNTEAFF
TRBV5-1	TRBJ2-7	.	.	TGCGCCAGCGGCCGGGACCCCGACTACGAGCAGTACTTC	CASGRDPDYEQYF
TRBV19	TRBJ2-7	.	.	TGTGCCAGTAGTATAACTATTCGGACCTCCTACGAGCAGTACTTC	CASSITIRTSYEQYF
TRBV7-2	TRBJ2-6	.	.	TGTGCCAGCAGCTTAGTGTCTCTGGGGGGGGGCCACTCTGGGGCCAACGTCCTGACTTTC	CASSLVSLGGGHSGANVLTF
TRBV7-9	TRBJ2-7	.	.	TGTGCCAGCAGCTTAATGGAAGGGGCCTACGAGCAGTACTTC	CASSLMEGAYEQYF
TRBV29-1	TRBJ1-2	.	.	TGCAGCGTTGAAGATCATCTTGGGACCCCGGACACCTTC	CSVEDHLGTPDTF
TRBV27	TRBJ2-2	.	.	TGTGCCAGCAGTTCCGGTTTTGCCGGGGAGCTGTTTTTT	CASSSGFAGELFF
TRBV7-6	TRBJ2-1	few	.	TGTGCCAGCAGCCAGACCATGAATGAGCAGTTCTTC	CASSQTMNEQFF
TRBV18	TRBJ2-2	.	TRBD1	TGTGCCAGCTCAGGAGGACAGGGGGACGTCGGGGAGCTGTTTTTT	CASSGGQGDVGELFF
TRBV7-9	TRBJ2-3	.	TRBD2	TGTGCCAGCACCGGTTTGGTAGCGGGGTTAACAGATACGCAGTATTTT	CASTGLVAGLTDTQYF
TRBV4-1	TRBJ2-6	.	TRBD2	TGCGCCAGCAGTCCGGGACTAGCCTCCTCTGGGGCCAACGTCCTGACTTTC	CASSPGLASSGANVLTF
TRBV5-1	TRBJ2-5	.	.	TGCGCCAGCAGCTTCGACCCGGGAGCCGAAGAGACCCAGTACTTC	CASSFDPGAEETQYF
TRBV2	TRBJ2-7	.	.	TGTGCCAGCAGTGAAGAGAGGGTTGGGGTGCAGTACTTC	CASSEERVGVQYF
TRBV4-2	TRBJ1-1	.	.	TGTGCCAGCAGCCAAGCGGGCGGGCGGAACACTGAAGCTTTCTTT	CASSQAGGRNTEAFF
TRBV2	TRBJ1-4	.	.	TGTGCCAGCATCATCGAAAGGGGGGGAAGCGAAAAACTGTTTTTT	CASIIERGGSEKLFF
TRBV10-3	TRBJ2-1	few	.	TGTGCCATCAGTGAGTCGAGAGGCCGCGTGGAGCAGTTCTTC	CAISESRGRVEQFF
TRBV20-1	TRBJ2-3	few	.	TGCAGTGCTCCTGGATCATACACAGATACGCAGTATTTT	CSAPGSYTDTQYF
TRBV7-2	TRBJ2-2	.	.	TGTGCCAGCAGCACCCGCAGCGGGCCCGGGGAGCTGTTTTTT	CASSTRSGPGELFF
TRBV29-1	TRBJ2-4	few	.	TGCAGCGGGGGAAATGCCAAAAACATTCAGTACTTC	CSGGNAKNIQYF
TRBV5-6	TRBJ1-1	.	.	TGTGCCAGCGGCATTGTGAGAGGGAGATCTGAAGCTTTCTTT	CASGIVRGRSEAFF
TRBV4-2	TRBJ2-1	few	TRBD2	TGTGCCAGCAGCCAAGACCCGATATCCGAGCTAGCGGGGGGTTTAAATGAGCAGTTCTTC	CASSQDPISELAGGLNEQFF
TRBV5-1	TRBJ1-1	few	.	TGCGCCAGCACCGCAGACACGAACACTGAAGCTTTCTTT	CASTADTNTEAFF
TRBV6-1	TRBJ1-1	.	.	TGTGCCAGCAGCCGTATCCTAGGCAGGGGAGGTACCATGAACACTGAAGCTTTCTTT	CASSRILGRGGTMNTEAFF